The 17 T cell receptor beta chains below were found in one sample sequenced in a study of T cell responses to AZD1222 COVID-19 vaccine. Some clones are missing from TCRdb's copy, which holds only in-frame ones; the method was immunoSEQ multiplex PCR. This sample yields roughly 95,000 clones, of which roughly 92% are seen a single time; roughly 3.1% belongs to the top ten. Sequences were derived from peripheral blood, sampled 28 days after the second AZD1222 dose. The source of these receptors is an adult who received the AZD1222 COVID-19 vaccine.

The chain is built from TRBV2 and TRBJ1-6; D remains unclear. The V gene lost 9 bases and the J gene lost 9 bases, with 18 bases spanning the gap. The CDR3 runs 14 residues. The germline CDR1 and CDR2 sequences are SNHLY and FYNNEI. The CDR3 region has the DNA TGTGCCAGTACTGCCCTGACGGGAAGTTCACCCCTCCACTTT. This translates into CASTALTGSSPLHF.

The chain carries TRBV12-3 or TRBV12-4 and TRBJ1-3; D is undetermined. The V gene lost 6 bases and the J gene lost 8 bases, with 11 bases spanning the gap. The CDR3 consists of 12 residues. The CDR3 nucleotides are TGTGCCAGCAGCGCCAGCGTTCACACCATATATTTT. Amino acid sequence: CASSASVHTIYF.

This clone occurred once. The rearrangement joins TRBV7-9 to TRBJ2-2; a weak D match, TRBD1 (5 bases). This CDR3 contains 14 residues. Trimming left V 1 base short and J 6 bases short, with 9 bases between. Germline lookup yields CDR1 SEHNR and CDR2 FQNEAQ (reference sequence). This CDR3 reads CASSLGGAAGELFF. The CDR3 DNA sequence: TGTGCCAGCAGCTTAGGGGGCGCAGCCGGGGAGCTGTTTTTT.

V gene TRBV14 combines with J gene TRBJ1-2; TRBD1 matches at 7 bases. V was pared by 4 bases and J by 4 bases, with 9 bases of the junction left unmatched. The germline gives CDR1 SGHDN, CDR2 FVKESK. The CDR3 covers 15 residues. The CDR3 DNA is TGTGCCAGCAGCCCAGGACAGGCTAGTATCTATGGCTACACCTTC. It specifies CASSPGQASIYGYTF.

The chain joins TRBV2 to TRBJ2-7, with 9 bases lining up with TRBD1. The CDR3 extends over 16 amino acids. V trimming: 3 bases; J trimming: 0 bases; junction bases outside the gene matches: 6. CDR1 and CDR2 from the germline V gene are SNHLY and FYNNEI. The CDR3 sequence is CASSEQGTGISYEQYF. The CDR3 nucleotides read TGTGCCAGCAGTGAGCAGGGGACAGGGATCTCCTACGAGCAGTACTTC.

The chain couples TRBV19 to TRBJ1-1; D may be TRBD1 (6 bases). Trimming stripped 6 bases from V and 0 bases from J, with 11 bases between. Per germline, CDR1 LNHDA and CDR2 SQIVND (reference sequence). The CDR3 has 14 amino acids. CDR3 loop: CASSLDRMNTEAFF. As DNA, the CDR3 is TGTGCCAGTAGCTTGGACAGAATGAACACTGAAGCTTTCTTT.

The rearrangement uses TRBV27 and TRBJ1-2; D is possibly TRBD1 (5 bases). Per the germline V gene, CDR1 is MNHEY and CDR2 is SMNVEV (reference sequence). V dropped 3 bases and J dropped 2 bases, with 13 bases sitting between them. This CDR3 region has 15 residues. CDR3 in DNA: TGTGCCAGCAGTTTTAACGCGGACACGAACTATGGCTACACCTTC. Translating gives CASSFNADTNYGYTF.

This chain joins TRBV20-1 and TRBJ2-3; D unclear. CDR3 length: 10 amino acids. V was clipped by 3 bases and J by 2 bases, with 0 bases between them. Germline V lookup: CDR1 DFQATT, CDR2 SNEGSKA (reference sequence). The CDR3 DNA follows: TGCAGTGCTAGCACAGATACGCAGTATTTT. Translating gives CSASTDTQYF.

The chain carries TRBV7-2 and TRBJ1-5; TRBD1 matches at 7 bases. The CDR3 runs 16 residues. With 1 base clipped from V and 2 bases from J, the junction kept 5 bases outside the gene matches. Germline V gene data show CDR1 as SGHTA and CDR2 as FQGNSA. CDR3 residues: CASSLVAGGGNQPQHF. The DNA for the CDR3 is TGTGCCAGCAGCTTAGTGGCAGGGGGGGGCAATCAGCCCCAGCATTTT.

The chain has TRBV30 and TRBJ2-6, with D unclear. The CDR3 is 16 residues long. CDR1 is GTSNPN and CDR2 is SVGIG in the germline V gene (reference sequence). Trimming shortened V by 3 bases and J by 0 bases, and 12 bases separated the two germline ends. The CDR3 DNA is TGTGCCTGGAGGACAACTGAGAGCTCTGGGGCCAACGTCCTGACTTTC. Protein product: CAWRTTESSGANVLTF. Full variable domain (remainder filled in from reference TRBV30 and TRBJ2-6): SQTIHQWPATLVQPVGSPLSLECTVEGTSNPNLYWYRQAAGRGLQLLFYSVGIGQISSEVPQNLSASRPQDRQFILSSKKLLLSDSGFYLCAWRTTESSGANVLTFGAGSRLTVL.

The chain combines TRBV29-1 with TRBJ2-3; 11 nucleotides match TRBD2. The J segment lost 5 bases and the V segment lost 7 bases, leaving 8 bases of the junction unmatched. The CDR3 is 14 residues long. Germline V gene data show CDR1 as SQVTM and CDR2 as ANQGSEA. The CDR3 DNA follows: TGCAGCGCCTATAGCGGGGGGGCCGGAGATACGCAGTATTTT. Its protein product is CSAYSGGAGDTQYF.

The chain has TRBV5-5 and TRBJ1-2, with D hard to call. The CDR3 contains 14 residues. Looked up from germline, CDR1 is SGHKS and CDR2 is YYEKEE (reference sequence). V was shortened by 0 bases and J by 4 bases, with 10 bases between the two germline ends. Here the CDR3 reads CASSLARQAYGYTF. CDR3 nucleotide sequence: TGTGCCAGCAGCTTGGCCAGGCAGGCCTATGGCTACACCTTC.

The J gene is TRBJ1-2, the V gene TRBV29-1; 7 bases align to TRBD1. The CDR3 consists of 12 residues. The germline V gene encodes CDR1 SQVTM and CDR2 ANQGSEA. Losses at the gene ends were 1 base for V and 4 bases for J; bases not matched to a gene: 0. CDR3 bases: TGCAGCGTTGAAGGACAGGGCTATGGCTACACCTTC. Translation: CSVEGQGYGYTF. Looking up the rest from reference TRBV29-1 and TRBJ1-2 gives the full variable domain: SAVISQKPSRDICQRGTSLTIQCQVDSQVTMMFWYRQQPGQSLTLIATANQGSEATYESGFVIDKFPISRPNLTFSTLTVSNMSPEDSSIYLCSVEGQGYGYTFGSGTRLTVV.

Here the CDR3 DNA reads TGTGCCAGCAGTGAACGGACGATAGGGGCCAACGTCCTGACTTTC. Amino acid sequence: CASSERTIGANVLTF. This chain joins TRBV6-1 and TRBJ2-6, with unresolved D. The CDR3 runs 15 residues. Trimming took off 2 bases at V and 4 bases at J, with 9 bases between the two ends. Germline V gives CDR1 MNHNS, CDR2 SASEGT.

For the CDR3, the DNA is TGTGCCAGCAGTTACTTAACAGGGGACTATGGCTACACCTTC. Translated: CASSYLTGDYGYTF. The V and J genes are TRBV28 and TRBJ1-2, with 7 bases matching TRBD1. J gave up 3 bases and V 4 bases, and 5 bases lay outside the gene matches. Germline V gene sequence: CDR1 MDHEN, CDR2 SYDVKM. CDR3 length equals 14 residues.

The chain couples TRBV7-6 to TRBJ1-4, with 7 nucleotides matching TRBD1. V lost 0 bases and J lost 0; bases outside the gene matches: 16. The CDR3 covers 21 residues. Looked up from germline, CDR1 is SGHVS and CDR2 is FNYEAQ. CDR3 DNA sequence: TGTGCCAGCAGCTTAGCCATTTTAAAGACAGGGAGGGGAGCAACTAATGAAAAACTGTTTTTT. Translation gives CASSLAILKTGRGATNEKLFF.

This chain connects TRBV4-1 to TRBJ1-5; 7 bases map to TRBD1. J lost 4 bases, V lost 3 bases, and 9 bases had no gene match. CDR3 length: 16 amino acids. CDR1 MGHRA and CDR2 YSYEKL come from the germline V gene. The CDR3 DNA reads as TGCGCCAGCAGCCAGAGGGAGGGGGCTAGAAATCAGCCCCAGCATTTT. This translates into CASSQREGARNQPQHF.